Presented here are 31 T cell receptor beta chains from one specimen sequenced in a study of T cell responses to AZD1222 COVID-19 vaccine. The protocol was immunoSEQ multiplex PCR, while the TCRdb copy is restricted to in-frame clones and leaves out a portion. The sample lists over 95,000 clones, 70% to 90% occurring once. The material was peripheral blood, obtained 28 days after the second AZD1222 dose. The source is an adult who received the AZD1222 COVID-19 vaccine.

This chain uses TRBV9 with TRBJ2-2; D is undetermined. Trimming took 4 bases from V and 0 from J, leaving 7 bases between them. The CDR3 length is 14 residues. Per germline, CDR1 SGDLS and CDR2 YYNGEE. CDR3 sequence: CASSLGTNTGELFF. For the CDR3, the DNA is TGTGCCAGCAGCCTAGGGACGAACACCGGGGAGCTGTTTTTT.

V and J are TRBV28 and TRBJ2-1, with D tentatively TRBD1 (6 bases). Looked up from germline, CDR1 is MDHEN and CDR2 is SYDVKM. V was shortened by 3 bases and J by 5 bases, with 11 bases between the two germline ends. The CDR3 extends over 14 amino acids. In nucleotides, the CDR3 is TGTGCCAGCAGTTTGGGCAGGGGTGACAATGAGCAGTTCTTC. Translation: CASSLGRGDNEQFF.

The V call is TRBV23-1, the J call TRBJ1-5; D gene uncertain. TRBV23-1 belongs to the ORF category, with a function that is uncertain. This CDR3 has 17 residues. The V end lost 4 bases, the J end lost 3 bases, and 19 bases lay between the germline ends. CDR3 DNA sequence: TGCGCCAGCAGTCCCCAAATCGGCAGGACCTACAATCAGCCCCAGCATTTT. It codes for CASSPQIGRTYNQPQHF.

The chain is built from TRBV6-1 and TRBJ2-7; 7 bases line up with TRBD1. The ends lost 1 base at V and 5 bases at J; junction bases unmatched: 5. The germline CDR1 and CDR2 sequences are MNHNS and SASEGT. This CDR3 has 14 residues. CDR3 residues: CASSEGRGGNEQYF. The CDR3 coding sequence is TGTGCCAGCAGTGAAGGTAGAGGGGGCAACGAGCAGTACTTC.

This clone came up once. The chain couples TRBV24-1 to TRBJ1-4; D unresolved. The germline V and J ends were trimmed by 1 base and 8 bases, with 7 bases remaining between them. CDR1 and CDR2 from the germline V gene are KGHDR and SFDVKD. The CDR3 extends over 13 amino acids. CDR3 region: CATSDFRGEKLFF. CDR3 nucleotides: TGTGCCACCAGTGATTTCCGGGGAGAAAAACTGTTTTTT.

The V call is TRBV27, the J call TRBJ1-6, with D perhaps TRBD1 (6 bases). Germline lookup yields CDR1 MNHEY and CDR2 SMNVEV (reference sequence). Trimming took 3 bases from V and 5 from J, leaving 8 bases between them. The length of the CDR3 is 14 residues. CDR3 coding DNA: TGTGCCAGCAGTTTTGACAGGAATAATTCACCCCTCCACTTT. This translates into CASSFDRNNSPLHF.

By share of the sample, this clone is medium-sized. The chain combines TRBV19 with TRBJ1-1; D is unresolved. CDR1 and CDR2 from the germline V gene are LNHDA and SQIVND (reference sequence). Trimming took off 8 bases at V and 6 bases at J, with 16 bases between the two ends. This CDR3 has 13 amino acids. The DNA for the CDR3 is TGTGCCAGTGGGTGGAAGGGAACAGCTGAAGCTTTCTTT. Translation gives CASGWKGTAEAFF.

The rearrangement joins TRBV28 to TRBJ2-2; possible D gene TRBD1, 6 bases. V dropped 6 bases and J dropped 0 bases, with 14 bases sitting between them. This CDR3 is 16 amino acids long. Germline V gives CDR1 MDHEN, CDR2 SYDVKM. The CDR3 bases are TGTGCCAGCAGCCGCCGACAGGAGACGAACACCGGGGAGCTGTTTTTT. It translates to CASSRRQETNTGELFF.

This sequence joins TRBV7-6 and TRBJ2-1; 9 bases are shared with TRBD2. The CDR3 is made up of 15 amino acids. The ends lost 5 bases at V and 4 bases at J; junction bases unmatched: 6. Germline V gene lookup returns CDR1 SGHVS and CDR2 FNYEAQ. For the CDR3, the DNA is TGTGCCAGCAGCGCAGCTAGCGGGGCGTACAATGAGCAGTTCTTC. Translated, it gives CASSAASGAYNEQFF.

The CDR3 DNA reads as TGTGCCAGCTCACCACCGACAGTCGAAGGAGCTTTCTTT. Protein sequence: CASSPPTVEGAFF. The chain is built from TRBV18 and TRBJ1-1; TRBD1 might be the D (5 bases). Trimming pared 0 bases from V and 10 bases from J, leaving 12 bases between. CDR1 is KGHSH, CDR2 LQKENI, per germline. This CDR3 spans 13 amino acids.

The chain is built from TRBV6-2 or TRBV6-3 and TRBJ1-5; unclear D gene. The CDR3 totals 14 residues. Germline CDR1 and CDR2: MNHEY and SVGEGT. Deletions cut 5 bases from V and 0 bases from J, with 8 bases between. The CDR3 sequence is CASSAGNSNQPQHF. CDR3 in DNA: TGTGCCAGCAGTGCGGGAAATAGCAATCAGCCCCAGCATTTT.

This sequence joins TRBV7-2 and TRBJ2-1; 12 bases are a match to TRBD1. CDR3 length equals 16 residues. Trimming removed 5 bases from V and 8 bases from J; junction bases left unmatched: 10. Germline values: CDR1 SGHTA, CDR2 FQGNSA. The CDR3 coding sequence is TGTGCCAGCAGCCAGGGCGGGACAGGGGGCAGGTATGAGCAGTTCTTC. This encodes CASSQGGTGGRYEQFF. The entire variable domain, with the rest obtained from reference TRBV7-2 and TRBJ2-1, is as follows: GAGVSQSPSNKVTEKGKDVELRCDPISGHTALYWYRQSLGQGLEFLIYFQGNSAPDKSGLPSDRFSAERTGGSVSTLTIQRTQQEDSAVYLCASSQGGTGGRYEQFFGPGTRLTVL.

The CDR3 coding sequence is TGTGCCAGCAGCTACCCGGGCCCAAACTATGGCTACACCTTC. It yields the protein CASSYPGPNYGYTF. The chain joins TRBV5-6 to TRBJ1-2; no definite D call. Trimming removed 3 bases at V and 2 bases at J, with 11 bases between. The CDR3 is made up of 14 amino acids. Germline V gene lookup returns CDR1 SGHDT and CDR2 YYEEEE.

For the CDR3, the DNA is TGTGCCAGCAGTACCTCAAGTGGACTTCTTAACTATGGCTACACCTTC. Encoded protein: CASSTSSGLLNYGYTF. The V call is TRBV25-1, the J call TRBJ1-2; D gene unclear. The CDR3 has 16 amino acids. The V gene's germline CDR1 is MGHDK and CDR2 SYGVNS. V was trimmed by 5 bases and J by 1 base, leaving 17 bases between them.

The V and J genes are TRBV6-5 and TRBJ1-5; 10 bases agree with TRBD1. Germline V gene sequence: CDR1 MNHEY, CDR2 SVGAGI. CDR3 length: 14 residues. Trimming removed 6 bases from V and 6 bases from J; junction bases left unmatched: 5. CDR3: CASRRTGGVQPQHF. CDR3 coding DNA: TGTGCCAGCAGGAGGACAGGGGGTGTTCAGCCCCAGCATTTT.

The V and J genes are TRBV23-1 and TRBJ1-5, with 7 bases that match TRBD1. TRBV23-1 is marked as an open reading frame, function uncertain. The trim removed 8 bases at V and 0 bases at J, leaving 4 bases unmatched. The CDR3 length is 14 residues. The CDR3 sequence: CASGTDPSNQPQHF. The DNA for the CDR3 is TGCGCCAGCGGGACAGACCCTAGCAATCAGCCCCAGCATTTT.

The chain has TRBV5-4 and TRBJ2-1; 11 bases agree with TRBD2. The CDR3 sequence is 16 residues long. Looked up from germline, CDR1 is SGHNT and CDR2 is YYREEE (reference sequence). J gave up 5 bases and V 0 bases, and 4 bases lay outside the gene matches. CDR3 coding DNA: TGTGCCAGCAGCTTGGGGCTAGCGGGGGGCAACAATGAGCAGTTCTTC. Its protein is CASSLGLAGGNNEQFF.

This chain connects TRBV7-2 to TRBJ1-1; D possibly corresponds to TRBD1 (5 bases). The germline V gene encodes CDR1 SGHTA and CDR2 FQGNSA. There are 14 residues in the CDR3. V was clipped by 1 base and J by 4 bases, with 10 bases between them. CDR3 region: CASSLVGGGTEAFF. The CDR3 bases are TGTGCCAGCAGCTTAGTTGGGGGGGGCACTGAAGCTTTCTTT.

This chain connects TRBV6-4 to TRBJ2-1; D is perhaps TRBD2 (7 bases). V gave up 0 bases and J gave up 7 bases, with 19 bases separating them. CDR1 is MRHNA, CDR2 SNTAGT, per germline. The CDR3 has 17 amino acids. The CDR3 protein is CASSDSGKGGPTNEQFF. The CDR3 nucleotides read TGTGCCAGCAGTGACTCGGGAAAGGGGGGGCCTACTAATGAGCAGTTCTTC.

The rearrangement joins TRBV6-2 or TRBV6-3 to TRBJ2-1; 7 bases are shared with TRBD1. The CDR3 spans 16 residues. Trimming took 4 bases from V and 0 from J; bases not matched to a gene: 6. Germline CDR1 is MNHEY and CDR2 is SVGEGT. The CDR3 DNA reads as TGTGCCAGCAGTTCGCCGACAGGGCACTCCTACAATGAGCAGTTCTTC. Its protein product is CASSSPTGHSYNEQFF.

In nucleotides, the CDR3 is TGCGCCAGCAGCCAAGATCTCACAGCTGGGGCCAACGTCCTGACTTTC. This codes for CASSQDLTAGANVLTF. V gene TRBV4-3 combines with J gene TRBJ2-6; no definite D call. Per germline, CDR1 LGHNA and CDR2 YSLEER. The CDR3 totals 16 residues. Trimming removed 0 bases from V and 2 bases from J, with 8 bases in between.

V usage is TRBV4-1 and J usage is TRBJ1-2; D might be TRBD1 (6 bases). Germline loops: CDR1 MGHRA, CDR2 YSYEKL. V dropped 2 bases and J dropped 3 bases, with 10 bases sitting between them. This CDR3 comprises 14 residues. The CDR3 bases are TGCGCCAGCAGCCAAACAGGGCTCGACTATGGCTACACCTTC. Amino acid sequence: CASSQTGLDYGYTF.

The J gene is TRBJ2-2, the V gene TRBV5-6; D not resolved. This CDR3 comprises 14 residues. Per germline, CDR1 SGHDT and CDR2 YYEEEE. Deletions cut 0 bases from V and 6 bases from J, with 9 bases between. The CDR3 is CASSLGLLAGELFF. CDR3 nucleotides: TGTGCCAGCAGCTTGGGGCTGCTTGCCGGGGAGCTGTTTTTT.

The rearrangement uses TRBV5-1 and TRBJ2-2; TRBD2 agrees at 7 bases. Germline V CDR1 and CDR2: SGHRS, YFSETQ. CDR3 length equals 16 residues. With 6 bases clipped from V and 7 bases from J, the junction kept 15 bases outside the gene matches. CDR3 bases: TGCGCCAGCACTCGAAATCCGGGACTAAGGGACGGGGAGCTGTTTTTT. Its protein product is CASTRNPGLRDGELFF.

The rearrangement uses TRBV29-1 and TRBJ2-5, with 7 bases aligning to TRBD2. V lost 4 bases and J lost 5; bases outside the gene matches: 13. Germline-derived CDR1 and CDR2 are SQVTM and ANQGSEA. The CDR3 sequence is 15 residues long. For the CDR3, the DNA is TGCAGCGTTGGGGGAGGGTCCAAAAAACCGGAGACCCAGTACTTC. Translating it yields CSVGGGSKKPETQYF. Drawing the rest from reference TRBV29-1 and TRBJ2-5, the complete variable domain is SAVISQKPSRDICQRGTSLTIQCQVDSQVTMMFWYRQQPGQSLTLIATANQGSEATYESGFVIDKFPISRPNLTFSTLTVSNMSPEDSSIYLCSVGGGSKKPETQYFGPGTRLLVL.

CDR3 in amino acids: CASSTNRGSTGELFF. For the CDR3, the DNA is TGTGCCAGTAGTACTAACAGGGGTTCCACCGGGGAGCTGTTTTTT. V and J are TRBV19 and TRBJ2-2; 7 bases are shared with TRBD1. With V trimmed by 4 bases and J by 4 bases, 6 bases remained unmatched. The CDR3 extends over 15 amino acids. CDR1 is LNHDA and CDR2 is SQIVND in the germline V gene (reference sequence).

The J gene is TRBJ1-3, the V gene TRBV9; possible D gene TRBD1, 6 bases. The CDR3 sequence is 15 residues long. Per the germline V gene, CDR1 is SGDLS and CDR2 is YYNGEE. Trimming cost V 4 bases and J 2 bases, with 13 bases left between them. The chain's CDR3 is CASSPGGRAGNTIYF. The CDR3, as DNA: TGTGCCAGCAGCCCGGGGGGCAGGGCTGGAAACACCATATATTTT.

The chain recombines TRBV15 with TRBJ1-1, with D maybe TRBD1 (6 bases). With 5 bases removed from V and 4 bases from J, the gap between germline ends came to 8 bases. CDR1 LNHNV and CDR2 YYDKDF come from the germline V gene (reference sequence). This CDR3 spans 12 amino acids. CDR3 region: CATSVRGTEAFF. As DNA, the CDR3 is TGTGCCACCAGCGTCAGGGGCACTGAAGCTTTCTTT.

This rearrangement joins TRBV27 to TRBJ1-6; D perhaps matches TRBD1 (5 bases). CDR3 length: 10 amino acids. CDR1 and CDR2 from the germline V gene are MNHEY and SMNVEV (reference sequence). Trimming pared 10 bases from V and 11 bases from J, leaving 9 bases between. The CDR3 nucleotides read TGTGCCAAGGTAGGGGCACCCCTCCACTTT. Translation: CAKVGAPLHF.

Note on this clone: Other DNA sequences in this sample translate to the same CDR3. The CDR3 sequence is CATSGQGNQPQHF. The DNA for the CDR3 is TGTGCCACCAGTGGACAGGGCAATCAGCCCCAGCATTTT. V usage is TRBV24-1 and J usage is TRBJ1-5, with D tentatively TRBD1 (6 bases). V was cut by 5 bases and J by 2 bases, with 6 bases left in between. The germline gives CDR1 KGHDR, CDR2 SFDVKD. The CDR3 loop spans 13 amino acids.

The chain uses TRBV6-4 and TRBJ2-1; 7 nucleotides align to TRBD1. Trimming removed 6 bases from V and 0 bases from J; junction bases left unmatched: 8. CDR1 MRHNA and CDR2 SNTAGT come from the germline V gene. CDR3 size: 16 residues. CDR3 loop: CASSPTGVASYNEQFF. The CDR3 DNA follows: TGTGCCAGCAGCCCTACAGGGGTTGCCTCCTACAATGAGCAGTTCTTC.